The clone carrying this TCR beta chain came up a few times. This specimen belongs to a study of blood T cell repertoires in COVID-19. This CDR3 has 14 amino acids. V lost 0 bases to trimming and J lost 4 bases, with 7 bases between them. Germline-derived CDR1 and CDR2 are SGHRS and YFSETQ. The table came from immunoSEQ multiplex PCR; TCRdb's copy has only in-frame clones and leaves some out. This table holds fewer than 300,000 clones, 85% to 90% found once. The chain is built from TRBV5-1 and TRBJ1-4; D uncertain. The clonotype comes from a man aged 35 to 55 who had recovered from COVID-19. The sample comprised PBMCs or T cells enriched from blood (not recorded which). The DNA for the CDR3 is TGCGCCAGCAGCTTGGAGGAGGGTAATGAAAAACTGTTTTTT. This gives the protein CASSLEEGNEKLFF.